Included here is one T cell receptor (beta chain) sequence, with context. This sample was taken from a study of T cells expressing NK-cell markers. TCRdb re-called the 5' RACE reads and catalogs CDR3 proteins one per entry, DNA excluded. This table holds some 460,000 distinct CDR3 sequences. This receptor was obtained from a woman aged 45-60 years in good health. The sequencing sample was made of blood T cells: a sorted CD56 or NKG2C T cell subset, CD4+ or CD8+ T cells, or bulk PBMC T cells (not recorded which).

The CDR3 here is CASSVLGAGALGEQFF. The rearrangement links TRBV9 to TRBJ2-1; the TRBD2 assignment by TCRdb is unverifiable without DNA. The CDR3 spans 16 residues. Germline CDR1 reads SGDLS; CDR2 reads YYNGEE.